This T cell receptor beta chain was documented in a study of beta chain features in type 1 diabetes. Study results and limitations: Type 1 diabetes patients showed fewer insertions and more deletions at VDJ junctions. Type 1 diabetes patients had TCRB CDR3s that were shorter (moderately but significantly so) in all four CD4+ subsets.

This clone was found a few times. Its matching antigen is unknown. One end of the junction does not line up with germline, which may come from a read error. Expressed TCRB transcripts were sequenced after all isolated RNA was converted to cDNA. Measured with immunoSEQ multiplex PCR; TCRdb has only the in-frame clones, and not every one. The sample has around 300,000 clones, 15% seen once. This CDR3 has 13 amino acids. Germline V gene sequence: CDR1 LGHNA, CDR2 YNFKEQ. The TCR originated in a man aged 18 to 35 with type 1 diabetes. The sequencing input was naive CD4+ T cells from blood. V gene TRBV4-2 combines with J gene TRBJ2-5; D might be TRBD2 (6 bases). The CDR3 region is CASSQGSGGREHF. The DNA of the CDR3 is TGTGCCAGCAGCCAAGGGTCCGGGGGAAGGGAACACTTC.